Below are 18 T cell receptor beta chains sequenced from a single sample in a study of T-cell reconstitution after alpha-beta-depleted transplantation in children. Preparing the TCRbeta library involved the use of unique molecular identifiers. One entry per CDR3 protein, called by TCRdb with MiXCR from the PCR reads. Here the sample spans some 500,000 distinct CDR3 sequences, around a third being singletons. The sequencing used PBMCs from the stem cell graft donor, collected from the stem cell graft. These receptors came from a human donor who donated a stem cell graft to a child with aplastic anemia.

This clonotype occurred a few times. The chain employs TRBV14 and TRBJ2-1, with TRBD2 matching 9 bases. From germline, CDR1 is SGHDN and CDR2 FVKESK. The CDR3 consists of 16 residues. V was pared by 0 bases and J by 5 bases, with 5 bases of the junction left unmatched. The chain's CDR3 is CASSQDQREVHNEQFF. DNA for the CDR3: TGTGCCAGCAGCCAAGATCAGCGGGAGGTCCACAATGAGCAGTTCTTC.

This clonotype was seen just once. This chain links TRBV5-1 with TRBJ2-7, with 10 bases aligning to TRBD2. The V gene's germline CDR1 is SGHRS and CDR2 YFSETQ. V trimming: 0 bases; J trimming: 6 bases; junction bases outside the gene matches: 6. CDR3 length: 15 residues. As DNA, the CDR3 is TGCGCCAGCAGCTTGGAACTAGCGGGACCGTTCGAGCAGTACTTC. Translation: CASSLELAGPFEQYF.

This rearrangement joins TRBV10-3 to TRBJ2-1; D unresolved. With 3 bases removed from V and 2 bases from J, the gap between germline ends came to 11 bases. Germline V gene data show CDR1 as ENHRY and CDR2 as SYGVKD. This CDR3 spans 15 amino acids. For the CDR3, the DNA is TGTGCCATCAGTGATCCTAGTGGGGCCTACAATGAGCAGTTCTTC. Its translation is CAISDPSGAYNEQFF.

This chain connects TRBV4-3 to TRBJ2-7; 7 bases align to TRBD1. The CDR3 spans 16 residues. Germline CDR1 LGHNA, CDR2 YSLEER. The V segment lost 2 bases and the J segment 0 bases; nucleotides outside the gene matches: 7. The CDR3 loop is CASSQHWDSSSYEQYF. The CDR3 DNA reads TGCGCCAGCAGCCAACATTGGGACAGTAGCTCCTACGAGCAGTACTTC.

This clonotype was seen more than once but under ten times. The rearrangement uses TRBV7-2 and TRBJ1-6; TRBD1 matches 11 bases. V was clipped by 3 bases and J by 4 bases; unmatched bases: 2. The CDR3 sequence is 16 residues long. Germline V lookup: CDR1 SGHTA, CDR2 FQGNSA. The CDR3 here is CASSFGTGGYNSPLHF. CDR3 nucleotide sequence: TGTGCCAGCAGCTTTGGGACAGGGGGATATAATTCACCCCTCCACTTT.

The genes are TRBV29-1 and TRBJ1-2; TRBD1 matches at 11 bases. The CDR3 loop spans 13 amino acids. The germline gives CDR1 SQVTM, CDR2 ANQGSEA. The V and J ends lost 6 bases and 4 bases, in that order; junction bases with no gene match: 4. The DNA for the CDR3 is TGCAGCGTGGGGGGACAGGGGGGCTATGGCTACACCTTC. Its translation is CSVGGQGGYGYTF.

This chain links TRBV19 with TRBJ1-4; D might be TRBD1 (5 bases). V was cut by 6 bases and J by 5 bases, with 16 bases left in between. Germline assignment: CDR1 LNHDA and CDR2 SQIVND (reference sequence). There are 15 residues in the CDR3. The CDR3 DNA follows: TGTGCCAGTAGCGGGAGTGCAGGGACGAATGAAAAACTGTTTTTT. Encoded protein: CASSGSAGTNEKLFF.

This clonotype occurred a few times. This rearrangement joins TRBV7-9 to TRBJ1-6; D gene uncertain. This CDR3 region has 16 residues. Between the trimmed V and J ends, which lost 5 bases and 5 bases, there was a span of 16 bases. CDR1 is SEHNR, CDR2 FQNEAQ, per germline (reference sequence). This CDR3 reads CASSPPGLRDNSPLHF. The CDR3 region has the DNA TGTGCCAGCAGCCCGCCGGGCCTGCGAGATAATTCACCCCTCCACTTT.

This chain joins TRBV10-1 and TRBJ2-1, with 10 nucleotides matching TRBD1. With 3 bases clipped from V and 9 bases from J, the junction kept 8 bases outside the gene matches. CDR1 and CDR2 from the germline V gene are WNHNN and SYGVQD (reference sequence). The CDR3 is made up of 15 amino acids. The CDR3, as DNA: TGCGCCAGCAGTGAATGGGACAGGGGTATAGGTGAGCAGTTCTTC. This gives the protein CASSEWDRGIGEQFF.

The chain is built from TRBV5-5 and TRBJ2-1; TRBD2 agrees at 10 bases. The CDR3 runs to 15 residues. With V trimmed by 2 bases and J by 9 bases, 8 bases remained unmatched. Germline V gives CDR1 SGHKS, CDR2 YYEKEE (reference sequence). CDR3 sequence reads: CASSFSRAGGSEQFF. DNA of the CDR3: TGTGCCAGCAGCTTTAGTCGAGCGGGAGGGTCTGAGCAGTTCTTC.

The V call is TRBV29-1, the J call TRBJ2-1; TRBD2 aligns across 7 bases. Germline V gives CDR1 SQVTM, CDR2 ANQGSEA. The CDR3 contains 16 residues. After removal of 6 bases from V and 1 base from J, the junction contained 12 bases not matched to a gene. The CDR3 loop is CSVGALAASSYNEQFF. CDR3 sequence (DNA): TGCAGCGTCGGTGCCCTAGCGGCCTCTTCCTACAATGAGCAGTTCTTC.

The chain joins TRBV5-5 to TRBJ1-1, with a possible D match to TRBD1 (6 bases). The V and J ends lost 0 bases and 8 bases respectively, with 11 bases between them. This CDR3 is 13 amino acids long. Per germline, CDR1 SGHKS and CDR2 YYEKEE (reference sequence). This CDR3 reads CASSLAQGYEAFF. For the CDR3, the DNA is TGTGCCAGCAGCTTGGCCCAGGGGTACGAAGCTTTCTTT.

The chain couples TRBV10-3 to TRBJ2-1, with TRBD2 identical over 9 bases. This CDR3 is built from 16 residues. With 4 bases clipped from V and 5 bases from J, the junction kept 9 bases outside the gene matches. Germline CDR1 reads ENHRY; CDR2 reads SYGVKD. CDR3 sequence (DNA): TGTGCCATCAGTGTTTCGGCGGGAGGGCCCCACAATGAGCAGTTCTTC. Translating gives CAISVSAGGPHNEQFF.

The rearrangement uses TRBV7-8 and TRBJ1-2; 7 bases align to TRBD1. Germline V gene sequence: CDR1 SGHVS, CDR2 FQNEAQ. The J segment lost 4 bases and the V segment lost 1 base, leaving 12 bases of the junction unmatched. The CDR3 is made up of 17 amino acids. The CDR3 region is CASSLGARRGRGYGYTF. The DNA of the CDR3 is TGTGCCAGCAGCTTAGGGGCTCGGAGGGGGCGCGGCTATGGCTACACCTTC.

V usage is TRBV20-1 and J usage is TRBJ2-7; D gene ambiguous. The germline V and J ends were trimmed by 1 base and 3 bases, with 13 bases remaining between them. This CDR3 has 14 residues. Germline assignment: CDR1 DFQATT and CDR2 SNEGSKA (reference sequence). CDR3 sequence: CSARGSVANYEQYV. CDR3 nucleotides: TGCAGTGCTAGAGGGTCAGTGGCCAACTACGAGCAGTACGTC.

The sample holds a few counts of this clonotype. The CDR3 is CSARATPSNEQYV. CDR3 coding DNA: TGCAGTGCTAGAGCAACCCCGAGCAACGAGCAGTACGTC. The chain employs TRBV20-1 and TRBJ2-7; D call uncertain. This CDR3 is 13 amino acids long. Trimming removed 1 base at V and 5 bases at J, with 12 bases between. Germline CDR1 is DFQATT and CDR2 is SNEGSKA (reference sequence).

The table lists this clonotype with many counts. V gene TRBV20-1 combines with J gene TRBJ1-1, with 7 bases fitting TRBD1. V dropped 0 bases and J dropped 5; count of bases not matched to a gene: 9. Germline CDR1 DFQATT, CDR2 SNEGSKA (reference sequence). CDR3 length: 15 amino acids. The CDR3 DNA is TGCAGTGCTAGAGACCTGATCTTACAGGGGACTGAAGCTTTCTTT. Its translation: CSARDLILQGTEAFF.

The sample holds a few counts of this clonotype. The chain employs TRBV7-3 and TRBJ1-1; D call uncertain. Germline V gene lookup returns CDR1 SGHTA and CDR2 FQGTGA. The CDR3 consists of 15 residues. V was trimmed by 5 bases and J by 4 bases, leaving 17 bases between them. CDR3 coding DNA: TGTGCCAGCAGCCCGGACCCCGTAAAAGGCACTGAAGCTTTCTTT. Translating gives CASSPDPVKGTEAFF.